The 30 T cell receptor beta chains listed next were all sequenced from one sample in a study of shared clonotypes between healthy human individuals. TCRdb's copy holds only in-frame clones and misses some; the assay was immunoSEQ multiplex PCR. The sample lists 400,000 to 550,000 clones, 70% to 80% seen once, with roughly 12% in the top ten. The sequenced material came from PBMCs. Receptors were obtained from a woman between 40 and 50 years old in good health. Some clones in this sample may be carry-over from other donors' samples.

This sequence joins TRBV28 and TRBJ2-7, with D perhaps matching TRBD1 (5 bases). Germline loops: CDR1 MDHEN, CDR2 SYDVKM. The length of the CDR3 is 14 residues. With 5 bases removed from V and 1 base from J, the gap between germline ends came to 12 bases. In DNA, the CDR3 is TGTGCCAGCAGTCGGACACTGGGATCCTACGAGCAGTACTTC. The encoded protein is CASSRTLGSYEQYF.

The chain is built from TRBV5-4 and TRBJ2-7, with D possibly called TRBD1 or TRBD2 (5 bases each). Germline-derived CDR1 and CDR2 are SGHNT and YYREEE (reference sequence). CDR3 length: 14 amino acids. Deletions cut 4 bases from V and 0 bases from J, with 11 bases between. The CDR3 protein is CASSPRDRSYEQYF. The CDR3 DNA follows: TGTGCCAGCAGCCCTAGGGACCGCTCCTACGAGCAGTACTTC. The entire variable domain, with the rest obtained from reference TRBV5-4 and TRBJ2-7, is as follows: ETGVTQSPTHLIKTRGQQVTLRCSSQSGHNTVSWYQQALGQGPQFIFQYYREEENGRGNFPPRFSGLQFPNYSSELNVNALELDDSALYLCASSPRDRSYEQYFGPGTRLTVT.

This chain links TRBV9 with TRBJ2-7; 9 nucleotides line up with TRBD1. The germline CDR1 and CDR2 sequences are SGDLS and YYNGEE. J was trimmed by 7 bases and V by 7 bases; bases with no gene match: 9. The CDR3 is made up of 13 amino acids. DNA for the CDR3: TGTGCCAGCGGCATCGGACAGGGGTCAGAGCAGTACTTC. Its translation is CASGIGQGSEQYF.

The rearrangement uses TRBV29-1 and TRBJ1-2; D ambiguous. V lost 7 bases, J lost 5 bases, and 14 bases lay in between. The CDR3 covers 12 residues. Germline values: CDR1 SQVTM, CDR2 ANQGSEA. The CDR3 spells CSATAGPYGYTF. CDR3 DNA: TGCAGCGCGACGGCGGGTCCTTATGGCTACACCTTC.

V usage is TRBV5-5 and J usage is TRBJ2-3; D is possibly TRBD2 (5 bases). Trimming removed 0 bases at V and 6 bases at J, with 26 bases between. The germline CDR1 and CDR2 sequences are SGHKS and YYEKEE (reference sequence). The CDR3 runs 19 residues. CDR3 protein: CASSLEWVGELSRRDTQYF. CDR3 sequence (DNA): TGTGCCAGCAGCTTGGAGTGGGTCGGGGAGCTCTCTAGGCGCGATACGCAGTATTTT.

This clone has a handful of counts. The J gene is TRBJ2-2, the V gene TRBV27; tentatively, D is TRBD1 or TRBD2 (5 bases each). This CDR3 is built from 16 residues. V was cut by 1 base and J by 0 bases, with 9 bases left in between. CDR1 MNHEY and CDR2 SMNVEV come from the germline V gene (reference sequence). CDR3 sequence: CASSLWGPPNTGELFF. As DNA, the CDR3 is TGTGCCAGCAGTTTATGGGGACCTCCGAACACCGGGGAGCTGTTTTTT.

The chain couples TRBV7-9 to TRBJ1-5; weak D call: TRBD1 (5 bases). The CDR3 contains 15 residues. Germline V CDR1 and CDR2: SEHNR, FQNEAQ (reference sequence). Trimming removed 1 base from V and 5 bases from J, with 12 bases in between. The CDR3 bases are TGTGCCAGCAGCTTAGGGGGCCAGGGCTATCAGCCCCAGCATTTT. It codes for CASSLGGQGYQPQHF.

The chain has TRBV5-1 and TRBJ1-2; 9 nucleotides agree with TRBD1. This CDR3 has 13 residues. CDR1 is SGHRS, CDR2 YFSETQ, per germline. The J segment lost 6 bases and the V segment lost 4 bases, leaving 4 bases of the junction unmatched. The CDR3 is CASSIRDRDGYTF. The CDR3 region has the DNA TGCGCCAGCAGCATCCGGGACAGGGATGGCTACACCTTC.

CDR3 sequence: CASSSRRGERRNTEAFF. The CDR3 nucleotides are TGCGCCAGCAGCTCCCGGCGGGGAGAAAGACGGAACACTGAAGCTTTCTTT. This chain links TRBV5-1 with TRBJ1-1; D unresolved. The V end was cut by 3 bases, the J end by 1 base, with 19 bases between. This CDR3 is 17 amino acids long. Germline CDR1 reads SGHRS; CDR2 reads YFSETQ.

The chain recombines TRBV5-4 with TRBJ2-7; D is tentatively TRBD1 or TRBD2 (6 bases each). This CDR3 is 15 amino acids long. Germline V gene data show CDR1 as SGHNT and CDR2 as YYREEE (reference sequence). Trimming took off 5 bases at V and 3 bases at J, with 18 bases between the two ends. The CDR3 loop reads CASSYGRGHLYEQYF. The CDR3 coding sequence is TGTGCCAGCAGTTATGGGCGGGGACACCTCTACGAGCAGTACTTC.

The rearrangement uses TRBV29-1 and TRBJ2-7; 12 bases fit TRBD2. Germline V gene data show CDR1 as SQVTM and CDR2 as ANQGSEA. The trim removed 5 bases at V and 4 bases at J, leaving 3 bases unmatched. The CDR3 loop spans 13 amino acids. For the CDR3, the DNA is TGCAGCGTTCGGCTAGCGGGGGGGTACGAGCAGTACTTC. This codes for CSVRLAGGYEQYF.

This clone was observed a handful of times. This chain joins TRBV28 and TRBJ2-4, with 10 bases matching TRBD1. Trimming at V came to 2 bases and at J to 7 bases, leaving 5 bases not matched to a gene. This CDR3 comprises 15 residues. Germline V gives CDR1 MDHEN, CDR2 SYDVKM. The CDR3 DNA sequence: TGTGCCAGCAGTTTAGGCCCGGGACAGGGGAACATTCAGTACTTC. Translating gives CASSLGPGQGNIQYF.

The chain is built from TRBV5-6 and TRBJ1-2; D is unclear. Trimming stripped 5 bases from V and 0 bases from J, with 11 bases between. The CDR3 extends over 14 amino acids. Looked up from germline, CDR1 is SGHDT and CDR2 is YYEEEE. CDR3 coding DNA: TGTGCCAGCAGTTTTTCCTCGGCTAACTATGGCTACACCTTC. Translation: CASSFSSANYGYTF.

Here the CDR3 DNA reads TGTGCCAGTAGTCTTAGCAATCAGCCCCAGCATTTT. Protein: CASSLSNQPQHF. The gene calls are TRBV19 and TRBJ1-5; no firm D call. Deletions cut 5 bases from V and 0 bases from J, with 2 bases between. The CDR3 is made up of 12 amino acids. Germline CDR1 LNHDA, CDR2 SQIVND (reference sequence).

This chain connects TRBV7-7 to TRBJ1-4; D unresolved. CDR3 length equals 15 residues. Trimming left V 1 base short and J 5 bases short, with 11 bases between. The germline V gene has CDR1 SSHAT and CDR2 FNYEAQ (reference sequence). Here the CDR3 reads CASSLGVSSNEKLFF. The CDR3 region has the DNA TGTGCCAGCAGCTTAGGGGTCTCCTCGAATGAAAAACTGTTTTTT.

V gene TRBV2 combines with J gene TRBJ2-5, with TRBD2 as a possible D gene (6 bases). Germline CDR1 SNHLY, CDR2 FYNNEI. The CDR3 has 12 residues. V lost 3 bases and J lost 7, with 9 bases in between. In DNA form, the CDR3 reads TGTGCCAGCAGTGACGAGGGAGGGACCCAGTACTTC. Translating it yields CASSDEGGTQYF.

As to this clone: Given a much more abundant clone one base away, this may be a read error. Different DNA sequences within this sample yield the same CDR3. The chain carries TRBV30 and TRBJ2-2; 7 nucleotides match TRBD2. Germline assignment: CDR1 GTSNPN and CDR2 SVGIG (reference sequence). The CDR3 covers 15 residues. With 0 bases clipped from V and 3 bases from J, the junction kept 4 bases outside the gene matches. The CDR3: CAWSVREKDTGELFF. In DNA form, the CDR3 reads TGTGCCTGGAGTGTGCGGGAGAAGGACACCGGGGAGCTGTTTTTT.

The J gene is TRBJ2-1, the V gene TRBV6-1; 9 nucleotides match TRBD1. Germline V CDR1 and CDR2: MNHNS, SASEGT. Unmatched junction bases numbered 3, after V lost 5 bases and J lost 1 base. This CDR3 is 15 amino acids long. The CDR3, as DNA: TGTGCCAGCAGTCCCGGACAGGGGTCCTACAATGAGCAGTTCTTC. Its translation: CASSPGQGSYNEQFF.

The J gene is TRBJ1-1, the V gene TRBV7-2, with a possible D match to TRBD1 (5 bases). The CDR3 has 13 amino acids. Germline CDR1 reads SGHTA; CDR2 reads FQGNSA. The V end was cut by 5 bases, the J end by 1 base, with 8 bases between. The CDR3 loop reads CASSAGRNTEAFF. CDR3 sequence (DNA): TGTGCCAGCAGCGCGGGACGGAACACTGAAGCTTTCTTT.

The gene calls are TRBV23-1 and TRBJ2-7; D assignment may be TRBD1 or TRBD2 (5 bases each). TRBV23-1 is classed as an ORF, of uncertain function. The CDR3 has 13 amino acids. Between the trimmed V and J ends, which lost 9 bases and 0 bases, there was a span of 12 bases. CDR3 sequence reads: CARPRGYSYEQYF. In nucleotides, the CDR3 is TGCGCCAGACCCCGGGGCTACTCCTACGAGCAGTACTTC.

This chain connects TRBV4-2 to TRBJ2-5; the D is unclear. The CDR3 length is 16 residues. The V and J ends lost 0 bases and 1 base respectively, with 12 bases between them. Germline assignment: CDR1 LGHNA and CDR2 YNFKEQ. The CDR3 coding sequence is TGTGCCAGCAGCCAAGATTCCTCTCCCGGCCAAGAGACCCAGTACTTC. Encoded protein: CASSQDSSPGQETQYF.

This clone occurred a few times. J is TRBJ1-5 and V is TRBV2; 8 nucleotides match TRBD1. The ends lost 6 bases at V and 2 bases at J; junction bases unmatched: 6. The CDR3 extends over 15 amino acids. Germline assignment: CDR1 SNHLY and CDR2 FYNNEI. As DNA, the CDR3 is TGTGCCAGCAGGAGACAGGGGTATGGCAATCAGCCCCAGCATTTT. Protein sequence: CASRRQGYGNQPQHF. Drawing the rest from reference TRBV2 and TRBJ1-5, the complete variable domain is EPEVTQTPSHQVTQMGQEVILRCVPISNHLYFYWYRQILGQKVEFLVSFYNNEISEKSEIFDDQFSVERPDGSNFTLKIRSTKLEDSAMYFCASRRQGYGNQPQHFGDGTRLSIL.

This chain links TRBV7-8 with TRBJ2-1, with D possibly TRBD2 on 5 matching bases. Trimming shortened V by 3 bases and J by 9 bases, and 18 bases separated the two germline ends. Germline V gene lookup returns CDR1 SGHVS and CDR2 FQNEAQ. The CDR3 contains 15 residues. The CDR3 nucleotides read TGTGCCAGCAGCTTGGGAAGAGAAGGGAGAACTGAGCAGTTCTTC. Residues: CASSLGREGRTEQFF. Complete variable domain (other parts from reference TRBV7-8 and TRBJ2-1): GAGVSQSPRYKVAKRGQDVALRCDPISGHVSLFWYQQALGQGPEFLTYFQNEAQLDKSGLPSDRFFAERPEGSVSTLKIQRTQQEDSAVYLCASSLGREGRTEQFFGPGTRLTVL.

Details on this clone: A junction end diverges from the germline sequence, so it may reflect a read error. The chain has TRBV7-7 and TRBJ2-2, with D unresolved. There are 16 residues in the CDR3. Germline CDR1 reads SSHAT; CDR2 reads FNYEAQ (reference sequence). The CDR3 DNA follows: TGTGCTAGCAGCCCCGGCTCGCTGTCGAGCACCGGGGAGCTGTTTTTT. It specifies CASSPGSLSSTGELFF. Combining the CDR3 with reference TRBV7-7 and TRBJ2-2 gives the whole variable domain GAGVSQSPRYKVTKRGQDVTLRCDPISSHATLYWYQQALGQGPEFLTYFNYEAQPDKSGLPSDRFSAERPEGSISTLTIQRTEQRDSAMYRCASSPGSLSSTGELFFGEGSRLTVL.

The table lists this clone with a count of one. The rearrangement uses TRBV7-2 and TRBJ2-2; either TRBD1 or TRBD2 may supply D (7 bases each). The V gene's germline CDR1 is SGHTA and CDR2 FQGNSA. Trimming took off 1 base at V and 4 bases at J, with 16 bases between the two ends. The CDR3 is 17 residues long. CDR3 bases: TGTGCCAGCAGCTTAGTGGGAGGGGGCGGCGGCACCGGGGAGCTGTTTTTT. Its protein product is CASSLVGGGGGTGELFF. Based on the CDR3 plus reference TRBV7-2 and TRBJ2-2, the full variable domain is GAGVSQSPSNKVTEKGKDVELRCDPISGHTALYWYRQSLGQGLEFLIYFQGNSAPDKSGLPSDRFSAERTGGSVSTLTIQRTQQEDSAVYLCASSLVGGGGGTGELFFGEGSRLTVL.

This clone was picked up one time. The genes are TRBV5-7 and TRBJ1-2, with 7 bases fitting TRBD1. TRBV5-7 is known as an ORF, though its function is uncertain. Unmatched junction bases numbered 10, after V lost 4 bases and J lost 7 bases. The CDR3 runs to 14 residues. CDR3: CASSPTDRARGYTF. In DNA form, the CDR3 reads TGTGCCAGCAGCCCCACCGACAGGGCCCGTGGCTACACCTTC.

The V and J genes are TRBV5-8 and TRBJ2-7; a possible D gene is TRBD1 (6 bases). Germline loops: CDR1 SGHTS, CDR2 YDEGEE. The CDR3 sequence is 16 residues long. V shed 0 bases and J shed 0 bases, with 13 bases lying between them. Written as DNA, the CDR3 is TGTGCCAGCAGCTTGGGGACAGTCACTAGCTCCTACGAGCAGTACTTC. Translating it yields CASSLGTVTSSYEQYF.

This sequence joins TRBV6-6 and TRBJ2-2; weak D call: TRBD1 (8 bases). V lost 3 bases to trimming and J lost 8 bases, with 16 bases between them. CDR1 is MNHNY, CDR2 SVGAGI, per germline (reference sequence). The CDR3 extends over 15 amino acids. CDR3 region: CASSYRTGREGELFF. CDR3 DNA sequence: TGTGCCAGCAGTTATAGGACAGGGAGGGAAGGGGAGCTGTTTTTT.

V is TRBV5-1 and J is TRBJ2-6; TRBD2 matches at 13 bases. The ends lost 7 bases at V and 3 bases at J; junction bases unmatched: 13. In germline, CDR1 is SGHRS, CDR2 YFSETQ. There are 19 residues in the CDR3. CDR3 nucleotide sequence: TGCGCCAGCCAACCCGGACTAGCGGGAGTAGTAGATGGGGCCAACGTCCTGACTTTC. This sequence encodes CASQPGLAGVVDGANVLTF.

The chain combines TRBV7-9 with TRBJ2-5; TRBD1 aligns across 10 bases. V lost 5 bases and J lost 5; bases outside the gene matches: 8. Germline lookup yields CDR1 SEHNR and CDR2 FQNEAQ (reference sequence). This CDR3 has 15 residues. CDR3 loop: CASSPGQGLVETQYF. CDR3 DNA sequence: TGTGCCAGCAGCCCGGGACAGGGGTTGGTGGAGACCCAGTACTTC.